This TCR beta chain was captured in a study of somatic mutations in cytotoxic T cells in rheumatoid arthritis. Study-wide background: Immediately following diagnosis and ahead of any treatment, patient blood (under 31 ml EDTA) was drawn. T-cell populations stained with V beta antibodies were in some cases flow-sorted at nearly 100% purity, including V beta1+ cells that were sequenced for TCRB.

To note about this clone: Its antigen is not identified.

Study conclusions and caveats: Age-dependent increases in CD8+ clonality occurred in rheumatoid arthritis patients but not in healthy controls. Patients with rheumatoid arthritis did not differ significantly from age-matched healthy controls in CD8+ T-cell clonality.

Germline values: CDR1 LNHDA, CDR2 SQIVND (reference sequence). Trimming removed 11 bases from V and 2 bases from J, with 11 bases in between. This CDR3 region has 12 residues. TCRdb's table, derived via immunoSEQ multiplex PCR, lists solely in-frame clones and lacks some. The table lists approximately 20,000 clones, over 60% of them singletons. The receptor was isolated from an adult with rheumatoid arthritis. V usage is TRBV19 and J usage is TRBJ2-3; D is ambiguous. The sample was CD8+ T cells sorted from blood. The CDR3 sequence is CARRADTDTQYF. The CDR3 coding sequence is TGTGCCCGAAGGGCCGACACAGATACGCAGTATTTT.